This entry concerns a single T cell receptor (beta chain). Germline CDR1 and CDR2: MDHEN and SYDVKM. The CDR3 contains 15 residues. V gave up 4 bases and J gave up 4 bases; unmatched junction bases: 8. The data were obtained in a study of T cell changes during pregnancy in multiple sclerosis. Here immunoSEQ multiplex PCR was the method, and the copy in TCRdb shows in-frame clones only, minus some. The data show under 110,000 clones, with 91% seen just once and around 3% held by the top ten. This specimen consisted of peripheral blood, obtained in the second trimester of pregnancy. The gene calls are TRBV28 and TRBJ2-7; the match to TRBD2 covers 9 bases. The sequence came from a female donor with multiple sclerosis, enrolled in a pregnancy study. The CDR3 DNA is TGTGCCAGCAGTTCCTCCGGGACTAGCAGTTACGAGCAGTACTTC. Encoded protein: CASSSSGTSSYEQYF.